One sample yielded the 5 T cell receptor beta chains listed below, sequenced in a study of OX40 agonist ivuxolimab in advanced cancers. Profiled with immunoSEQ multiplex PCR; TCRdb holds only in-frame clones, not every one. The table includes roughly 50,000 clones, 85% to 90% detected once. The source material was CD4+ or CD8+ T cells sorted from blood, sampled in a trial of the OX40 agonist ivuxolimab. Source of these receptors: an adult with an advanced solid tumor such as melanoma, head and neck, liver or kidney cancer.

This clone was counted once. The chain is built from TRBV9 and TRBJ1-1; D might be TRBD1 (6 bases). Germline loops: CDR1 SGDLS, CDR2 YYNGEE. Trimming took off 4 bases at V and 0 bases at J, with 19 bases between the two ends. The CDR3 spans 17 residues. CDR3 region: CASSKGGAPGLNTEAFF. The CDR3 DNA sequence: TGTGCCAGCAGCAAGGGGGGGGCGCCTGGTCTGAACACTGAAGCTTTCTTT.

The chain carries TRBV14 and TRBJ2-5; D remains ambiguous. Trimming pared 0 bases from V and 5 bases from J, leaving 13 bases between. In germline, CDR1 is SGHDN, CDR2 FVKESK. CDR3 size: 15 residues. CDR3 protein: CASSQDRDGSETQYF. In DNA form, the CDR3 reads TGTGCCAGCAGCCAAGACCGTGACGGATCGGAGACCCAGTACTTC.

J is TRBJ2-7 and V is TRBV6-5; TRBD1 matches at 7 bases. CDR1 and CDR2 (germline): MNHEY, SVGAGI. V trimming: 4 bases; J trimming: 6 bases; junction bases outside the gene matches: 6. This CDR3 comprises 13 residues. CDR3 residues: CASSLTGSGEQYF. The DNA for the CDR3 is TGTGCCAGCAGTTTGACAGGGTCGGGCGAGCAGTACTTC.

The V and J genes are TRBV19 and TRBJ1-1; D call uncertain. The germline V gene has CDR1 LNHDA and CDR2 SQIVND (reference sequence). The CDR3 runs to 13 residues. V was clipped by 1 base and J by 1 base, with 4 bases between them. The CDR3 region has the DNA TGTGCCAGTAGTATAGGACCGAACACTGAAGCTTTCTTT. Translation gives CASSIGPNTEAFF.

The CDR3 spells CASSYSDSYNEQFF. CDR3 in DNA: TGTGCCAGCAGTTACTCCGACAGCTACAATGAGCAGTTCTTC. The chain has TRBV6-5 and TRBJ2-1; TRBD1 is a possible D gene (5 bases). V shed 0 bases and J shed 3 bases, with 6 bases lying between them. This CDR3 contains 14 residues. Germline loops: CDR1 MNHEY, CDR2 SVGAGI.